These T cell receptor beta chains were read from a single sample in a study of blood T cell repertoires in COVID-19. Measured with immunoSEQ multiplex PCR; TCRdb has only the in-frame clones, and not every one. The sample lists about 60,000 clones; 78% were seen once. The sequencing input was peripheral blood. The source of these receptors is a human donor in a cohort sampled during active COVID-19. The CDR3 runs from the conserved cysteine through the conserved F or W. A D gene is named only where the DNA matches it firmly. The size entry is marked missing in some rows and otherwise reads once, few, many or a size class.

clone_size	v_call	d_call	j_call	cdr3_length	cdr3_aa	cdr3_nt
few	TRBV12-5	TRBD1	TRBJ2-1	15	CASGLGQGAGREQFF	TGTGCTAGTGGTTTAGGACAGGGGGCGGGTCGCGAGCAGTTCTTC
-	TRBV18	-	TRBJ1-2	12	CASSPPSGGYTF	TGTGCCAGCTCACCTCCCAGCGGAGGCTACACCTTC
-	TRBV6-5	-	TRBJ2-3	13	CASSSDSAGTQYF	TGTGCCAGCAGTTCGGACAGTGCGGGTACGCAGTATTTT
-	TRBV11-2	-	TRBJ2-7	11	CASSRLHEQYF	TGTGCCAGCAGCCGACTCCACGAGCAGTACTTC
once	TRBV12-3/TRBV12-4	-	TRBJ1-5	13	CATTPGVNQPQHF	TGTGCCACTACGCCGGGGGTCAATCAGCCCCAGCATTTT
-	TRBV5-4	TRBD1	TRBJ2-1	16	CASSLIPGQGAREQFF	TGTGCCAGCAGCCTCATCCCGGGACAGGGGGCGAGAGAGCAGTTCTTC
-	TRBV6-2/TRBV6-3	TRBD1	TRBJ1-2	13	CASRYRGPYGYTF	TGTGCCAGCAGGTACAGGGGTCCTTATGGCTACACCTTC
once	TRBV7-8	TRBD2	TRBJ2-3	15	CASRPLAGATDTQYF	TGTGCCAGCAGGCCACTAGCGGGAGCCACAGATACGCAGTATTTT
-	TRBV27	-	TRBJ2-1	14	CASSLWGDYNEQFF	TGTGCCAGCAGTTTGTGGGGAGACTACAATGAGCAGTTCTTC
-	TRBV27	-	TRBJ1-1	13	CASSLNRDTEAFF	TGTGCCAGCAGTTTGAATCGAGACACTGAAGCTTTCTTT
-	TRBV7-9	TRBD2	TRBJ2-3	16	CASSSVAGGPPDTQYF	TGTGCCAGCAGCTCGGTAGCGGGGGGGCCCCCAGATACGCAGTATTTT
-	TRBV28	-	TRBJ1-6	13	CASSLRPDSPLHF	TGTGCCAGCAGTTTGAGGCCGGATTCACCCCTCCACTTT
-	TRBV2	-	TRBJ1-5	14	CASSADSEYQPQHF	TGTGCCAGCAGTGCGGACAGCGAGTATCAGCCCCAGCATTTT
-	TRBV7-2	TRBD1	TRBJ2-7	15	CASNLGTAITYEQYF	TGTGCCAGCAACCTAGGGACAGCTATTACCTACGAGCAGTACTTC
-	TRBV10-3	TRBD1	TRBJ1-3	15	CAISEQGARGNTIYF	TGTGCCATCAGTGAGCAGGGGGCGCGTGGAAACACCATATATTTT
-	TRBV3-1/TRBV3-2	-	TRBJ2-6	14	CASSTRTGANVLTF	TGTGCCAGCTCAACTAGGACCGGGGCCAACGTCCTGACTTTC
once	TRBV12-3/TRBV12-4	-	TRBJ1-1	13	CASSLLTGTEAFF	TGTGCCAGCAGTTTGTTGACGGGGACTGAAGCTTTCTTT
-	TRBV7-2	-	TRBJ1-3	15	CASSTADRPGNTIYF	TGTGCCAGCAGCACCGCAGACAGGCCTGGAAACACCATATATTTT
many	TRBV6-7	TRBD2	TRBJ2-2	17	CASSYPGLAGKTGELFF	TGTGCCAGCAGTTACCCAGGACTAGCGGGAAAGACCGGGGAGCTGTTTTTT
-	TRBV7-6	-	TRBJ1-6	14	CASSRALTDSPLHF	TGTGCCAGCAGCCGAGCGCTGACAGACTCACCCCTCCACTTT
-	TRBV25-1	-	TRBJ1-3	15	CASSESRVSGNTIYF	TGTGCCAGCAGTGAATCGCGGGTCTCTGGAAACACCATATATTTT
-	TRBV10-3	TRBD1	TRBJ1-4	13	CAIKQGDQEKLFF	TGTGCCATCAAGCAGGGGGATCAGGAAAAACTGTTTTTT
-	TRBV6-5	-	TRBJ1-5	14	CASMPTNSNQPQHF	TGTGCCAGCATGCCTACGAATAGCAATCAGCCCCAGCATTTT
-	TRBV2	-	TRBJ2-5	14	CASSDRTAQETQYF	TGTGCCAGCAGTGATCGGACAGCTCAAGAGACCCAGTACTTC
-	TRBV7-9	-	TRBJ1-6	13	CASSQGINSPLHF	TGTGCCAGCAGTCAGGGTATTAATTCACCCCTCCACTTT
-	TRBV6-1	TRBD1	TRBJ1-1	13	CASSEGQFTEAFF	TGTGCCAGCAGTGAGGGACAGTTCACTGAAGCTTTCTTT
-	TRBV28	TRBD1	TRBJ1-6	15	CASSLSPGQGPPLHF	TGTGCCAGCAGTTTATCTCCGGGACAGGGGCCCCCCCTCCACTTT
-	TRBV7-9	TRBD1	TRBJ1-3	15	CASSFRQGSGNTIYF	TGTGCCAGCAGCTTTCGACAGGGGAGTGGAAACACCATATATTTT
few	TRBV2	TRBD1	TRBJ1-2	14	CASSVLGTGPGYTF	TGTGCCAGCAGTGTTTTGGGGACAGGGCCTGGCTACACCTTC
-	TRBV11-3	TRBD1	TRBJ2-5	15	CASSTWGQLQETQYF	TGTGCCAGCAGCACGTGGGGACAGCTCCAAGAGACCCAGTACTTC
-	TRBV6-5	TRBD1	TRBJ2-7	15	CASRGQAAFGVEQYF	TGTGCCAGCCGGGGACAGGCCGCATTCGGGGTCGAGCAGTACTTC
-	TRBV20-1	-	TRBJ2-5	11	CSADRRETQYF	TGCAGTGCAGATCGGCGGGAGACCCAGTACTTC
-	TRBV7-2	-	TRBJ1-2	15	CASSPAAQPPYGYTF	TGTGCCAGCAGCCCAGCCGCACAGCCCCCCTATGGCTACACCTTC
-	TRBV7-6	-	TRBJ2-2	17	CASSLRLPAEGTGELFF	TGTGCCAGCAGCCTACGACTACCAGCTGAAGGCACCGGGGAGCTGTTTTTT
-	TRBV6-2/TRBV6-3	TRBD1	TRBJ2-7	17	CASSLGARGLVPPRQYF	TGTGCCAGCAGCCTGGGGGCTAGGGGGCTTGTCCCCCCGCGGCAGTACTTC
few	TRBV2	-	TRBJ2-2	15	CASTQDRLNTGELFF	TGTGCCAGCACTCAGGACAGATTGAACACCGGGGAGCTGTTTTTT
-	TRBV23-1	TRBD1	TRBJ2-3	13	CASPQGAGDTQYF	TGCGCCAGCCCACAGGGGGCGGGAGATACGCAGTATTTT
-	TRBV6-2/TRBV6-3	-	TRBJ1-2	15	CASSWRLLFGYGYTF	TGTGCCAGCAGTTGGCGACTTCTCTTCGGCTATGGCTACACCTTC
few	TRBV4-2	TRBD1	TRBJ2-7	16	CASSQGKGQGSYEQYF	TGTGCCAGCAGCCAAGGGAAGGGACAGGGCTCCTACGAGCAGTACTTC
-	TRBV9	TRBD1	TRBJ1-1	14	CASSPGQGPSEAFF	TGTGCCAGCAGTCCTGGACAGGGCCCATCTGAAGCTTTCTTT
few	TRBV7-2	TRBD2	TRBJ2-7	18	CASSPRRLADLSPYEQYF	TGTGCCAGCAGCCCCAGGAGGCTAGCGGACCTTTCGCCCTACGAGCAGTACTTC
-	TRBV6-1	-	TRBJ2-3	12	CASSDPLDTQYF	TGTGCCAGCAGTGACCCCCTAGATACGCAGTATTTT